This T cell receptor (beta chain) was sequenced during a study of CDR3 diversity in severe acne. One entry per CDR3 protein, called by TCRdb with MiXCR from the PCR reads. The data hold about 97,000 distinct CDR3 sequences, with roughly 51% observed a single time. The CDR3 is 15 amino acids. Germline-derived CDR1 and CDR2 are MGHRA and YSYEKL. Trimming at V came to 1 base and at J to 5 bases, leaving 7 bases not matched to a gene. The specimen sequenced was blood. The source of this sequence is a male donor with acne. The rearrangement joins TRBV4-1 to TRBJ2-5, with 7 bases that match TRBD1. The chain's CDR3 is CASSQVEGARETQYF. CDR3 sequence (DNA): TGCGCCAGCAGCCAAGTTGAGGGGGCGCGGGAGACCCAGTACTTC.